The clone carrying this TCR beta chain has more than one count but fewer than ten. This sample was taken from a study of prognosis after radiotherapy for stage I lung cancer. The TCR beta CDR3 region was amplified from genomic DNA, with two rounds of multiplex PCR being used for the amplification. Primers specific to each TRBV and TRBJ gene drove first-round PCR. TCRdb processed the multiplex PCR reads anew with MiXCR; each CDR3 protein has one entry. The sample holds over 25,000 distinct CDR3 sequences; around 45% are singletons and the top ten take just under 15%. Deletions cut 1 base from V and 2 bases from J, with 8 bases between. CDR3 length: 14 amino acids. The V gene's germline CDR1 is LGHDT and CDR2 YNNKEL (reference sequence).

The sequence was obtained from a donor older than 45 with non-small cell lung cancer. The chain has TRBV3-1 and TRBJ1-2, with D uncertain. The sequences come from PBMCs, collected before or after stereotactic body radiation therapy (not recorded which). In nucleotides, the CDR3 is TGTGCCAGCAGCCAAGGACGTATCAACTATGGCTACACCTTC. This sequence encodes CASSQGRINYGYTF.